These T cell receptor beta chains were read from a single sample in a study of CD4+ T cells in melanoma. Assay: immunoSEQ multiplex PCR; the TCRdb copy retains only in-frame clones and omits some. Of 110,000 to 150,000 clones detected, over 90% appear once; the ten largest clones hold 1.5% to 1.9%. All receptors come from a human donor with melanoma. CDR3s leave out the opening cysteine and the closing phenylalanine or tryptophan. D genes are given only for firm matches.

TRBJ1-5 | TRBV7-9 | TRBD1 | ASSFYGTGSNQPQH
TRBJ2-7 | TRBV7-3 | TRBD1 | ASSLMSGQDYEQY
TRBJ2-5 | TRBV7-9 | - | ASSRAEGETQY
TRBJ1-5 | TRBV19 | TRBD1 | ASIPGQGVLQPQH
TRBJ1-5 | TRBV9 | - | ASSPGRGWGQPQH
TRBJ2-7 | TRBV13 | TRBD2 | ASSLGEGTVGEQY
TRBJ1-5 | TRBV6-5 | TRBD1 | ASSYSGQGEEPQH
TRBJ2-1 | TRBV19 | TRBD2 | ASVPKRGSNEQF
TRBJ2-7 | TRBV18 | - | ASSPKAQGPEQY
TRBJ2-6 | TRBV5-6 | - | ASSDSNRARANVLT
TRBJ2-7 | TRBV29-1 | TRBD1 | SVRRDRTYEQY
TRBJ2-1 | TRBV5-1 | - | ASSWGTNYNEQF
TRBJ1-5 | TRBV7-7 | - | ASSLGFDQPQH
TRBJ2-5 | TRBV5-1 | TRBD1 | ASSSAGTGMETQY
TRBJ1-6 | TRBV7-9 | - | ASSLAQGNGVSPLH
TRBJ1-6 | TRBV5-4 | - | ASSLTSTQDSPLH
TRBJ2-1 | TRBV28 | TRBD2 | ASSLGGGGYNEQF
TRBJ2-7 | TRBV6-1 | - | ASSEAAGPYEQY
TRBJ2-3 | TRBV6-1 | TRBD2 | ASSGGLAGGSASTDTQY
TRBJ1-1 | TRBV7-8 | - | ASRMNTEAF
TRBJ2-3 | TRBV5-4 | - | ASSLAPSNTQY
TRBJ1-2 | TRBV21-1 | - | ASSKPPHTARGGLGIYGYT
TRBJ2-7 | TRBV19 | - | ASSGPGFYEQY
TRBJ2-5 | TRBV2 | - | ASSSGLAGETQY
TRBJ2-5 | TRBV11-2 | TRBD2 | ASSLVSGGQGTQY
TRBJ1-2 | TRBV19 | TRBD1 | ASSIGQGVTAYGYT
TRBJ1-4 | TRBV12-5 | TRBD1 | ASGRRQGDIMSPNEKLF
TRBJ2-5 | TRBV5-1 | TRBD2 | ASSAAVNRGGQETQY
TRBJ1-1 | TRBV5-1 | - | ASSSQPNTEAF
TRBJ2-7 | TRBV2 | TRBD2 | ASTGTERGWEQY
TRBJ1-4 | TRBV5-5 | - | ASIEDRGDEKLF
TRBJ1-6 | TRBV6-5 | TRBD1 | ATNRGDNSPLH
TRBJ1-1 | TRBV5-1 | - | ASSATGPISNEAF
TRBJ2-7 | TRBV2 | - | ASRAGTPYEQY
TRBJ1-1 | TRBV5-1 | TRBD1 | ASAPGGTAWAF
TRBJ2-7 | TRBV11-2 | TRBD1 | ASSYTGAYEQY
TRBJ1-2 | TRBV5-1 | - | ASRVFIENYGYT
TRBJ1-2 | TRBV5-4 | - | ASSLNRANYGYT
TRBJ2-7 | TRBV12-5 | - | ASSPPRAGGYEQY
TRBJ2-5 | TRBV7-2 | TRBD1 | ASSPRAATGGGGETQY
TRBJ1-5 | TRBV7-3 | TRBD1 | ASSLIGQTGINQPQH
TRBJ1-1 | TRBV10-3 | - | AISGGLWTEAF
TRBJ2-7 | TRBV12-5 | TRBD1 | ASGLGTGAYEQY
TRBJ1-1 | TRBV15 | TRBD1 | ATTRGSNTEAF
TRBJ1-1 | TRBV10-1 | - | ASSESPRDTEAF
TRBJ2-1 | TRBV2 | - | ARGVMGHNEQF
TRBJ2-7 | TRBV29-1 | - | SVENPGGVGYEQY
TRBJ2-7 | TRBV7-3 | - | ASSLGKGREQY
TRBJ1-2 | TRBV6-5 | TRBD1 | ASRKDDRGIYGYT
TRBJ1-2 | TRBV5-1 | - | ASSWTVDNYGYT
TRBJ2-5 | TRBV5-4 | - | ASTTSQASGTQY
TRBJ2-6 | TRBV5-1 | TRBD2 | ASSYPGGTSGANVLT
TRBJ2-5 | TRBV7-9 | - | ASSLSRGGETQY
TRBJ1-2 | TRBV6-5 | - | ASSLGGYGYT